The 20 T cell receptor beta chains given below trace back to one sample, sequenced in a study of T-cell memory formation after mild COVID-19. From the 5' RACE reads, TCRdb called clonotypes with MiXCR, one entry per CDR3 protein. The sample lists 400,000 to 550,000 distinct CDR3 sequences; 25% were seen once. Sequencing was carried out using PBMCs or a T cell subset sorted from them (not recorded which). All receptors come from an adult woman who had mild COVID-19 (a few samples of this study predate the infection). Cell type and time point are not known.

This clonotype was found many times. V usage is TRBV9 and J usage is TRBJ2-5; 12 nucleotides line up with TRBD2. V shed 3 bases and J 1 base; nucleotides not matched to a gene: 4. The CDR3 totals 16 residues. CDR1 and CDR2 from the germline V gene are SGDLS and YYNGEE. CDR3 in DNA: TGTGCCAGCAGCGCCCTAGCGGGGGGGCCCCAAGAGACCCAGTACTTC. Its translation: CASSALAGGPQETQYF.

The V gene is TRBV29-1, the J gene TRBJ1-1; 8 bases line up with TRBD1. The V segment lost 6 bases and the J segment 5 bases; nucleotides outside the gene matches: 17. Germline V CDR1 and CDR2: SQVTM, ANQGSEA. The CDR3 runs 16 residues. The CDR3 protein is CSVGSSQGAVGTEAFF. CDR3 DNA: TGCAGCGTCGGCAGTAGCCAGGGGGCCGTCGGGACTGAAGCTTTCTTT.

This clonotype was detected only a few times. The chain joins TRBV29-1 to TRBJ2-3; D not certain. The CDR3 runs to 14 residues. V shed 2 bases and J shed 0 bases, with 9 bases lying between them. Germline CDR1 reads SQVTM; CDR2 reads ANQGSEA. The CDR3 region has the DNA TGCAGCGTTGAAACCAGGTCGAGCACAGATACGCAGTATTTT. It encodes CSVETRSSTDTQYF.

The chain is built from TRBV9 and TRBJ2-3; 7 nucleotides agree with TRBD1. The CDR3 covers 16 residues. Germline values: CDR1 SGDLS, CDR2 YYNGEE. V shed 3 bases, J shed 0 bases, and the junction held 7 bases outside the gene matches. The CDR3 nucleotides are TGTGCCAGCAGCGCCAGGGGACAGCAGAGCACAGATACGCAGTATTTT. This translates into CASSARGQQSTDTQYF.

This clonotype showed up just a few times. V and J are TRBV6-5 and TRBJ2-1; 14 bases map to TRBD2. There are 15 residues in the CDR3. Trimming cost V 6 bases and J 6 bases; bases outside gene matches: 4. The germline V gene encodes CDR1 MNHEY and CDR2 SVGAGI. CDR3 coding DNA: TGTGCCAGCAGCTCGGGACTAGCGGGAGTCAATGAGCAGTTCTTC. Residues: CASSSGLAGVNEQFF.

This clonotype was picked up a small number of times. The chain uses TRBV10-3 and TRBJ2-7; no firm D call. V gave up 3 bases and J gave up 6 bases, with 6 bases separating them. The length of the CDR3 is 11 residues. In germline, CDR1 is ENHRY, CDR2 SYGVKD. The CDR3 DNA reads TGTGCCATCAGTGATATGGGCGAGCAGTACTTC. It yields the protein CAISDMGEQYF.

Only a few counts were recorded for this clonotype. This chain connects TRBV25-1 to TRBJ2-1; maybe TRBD1 (6 bases). Looked up from germline, CDR1 is MGHDK and CDR2 is SYGVNS. The CDR3 is 15 amino acids. Trimming removed 1 base at V and 3 bases at J, with 10 bases between. CDR3 sequence (DNA): TGTGCCAGCAGTGAATTAACAGGGCTCTACAATGAGCAGTTCTTC. It translates to CASSELTGLYNEQFF. Based on the CDR3 plus reference TRBV25-1 and TRBJ2-1, the full variable domain is EADIYQTPRYLVIGTGKKITLECSQTMGHDKMYWYQQDPGMELHLIHYSYGVNSTEKGDLSSESTVSRIRTEHFPLTLESARPSHTSQYLCASSELTGLYNEQFFGPGTRLTVL.

V and J are TRBV14 and TRBJ2-2; no clear D. Trimming removed 4 bases at V and 0 bases at J, with 12 bases between. CDR3 size: 16 residues. CDR1 is SGHDN and CDR2 is FVKESK in the germline V gene. The CDR3: CASSPPGRSNTGELFF. CDR3 sequence (DNA): TGTGCCAGCAGCCCCCCGGGCAGGTCGAACACCGGGGAGCTGTTTTTT.

This chain links TRBV6-5 with TRBJ1-2; no reliable D call. Deletions cut 6 bases from V and 4 bases from J, with 18 bases between. Germline-derived CDR1 and CDR2 are MNHEY and SVGAGI. The CDR3 totals 15 residues. The CDR3 sequence: CASRSSRPGSYGYTF. Written as DNA, the CDR3 is TGTGCCAGCAGATCCAGCAGACCTGGGAGCTATGGCTACACCTTC.

This clonotype was observed many times. This sequence joins TRBV5-1 and TRBJ2-2, with 9 bases matching TRBD1. The CDR3 contains 15 residues. The germline V gene encodes CDR1 SGHRS and CDR2 YFSETQ. Trimming cost V 8 bases and J 4 bases; bases outside gene matches: 9. CDR3: CASSDRGALTGELFF. The CDR3 nucleotides read TGCGCCAGTTCCGACAGGGGGGCCCTCACCGGGGAGCTGTTTTTT.

The V gene is TRBV5-1, the J gene TRBJ2-2; TRBD1 is a possible D gene (5 bases). This CDR3 is built from 15 residues. The V end was cut by 0 bases, the J end by 8 bases, with 14 bases between. The germline V gene has CDR1 SGHRS and CDR2 YFSETQ. The CDR3 sequence: CASSLGVPNRGELFF. The CDR3 DNA is TGCGCCAGCAGCTTGGGTGTCCCAAACAGGGGGGAGCTGTTTTTT.

The chain employs TRBV3-1 and TRBJ2-1; D call uncertain. The CDR3 has 15 residues. With 3 bases removed from V and 0 bases from J, the gap between germline ends came to 9 bases. Germline loops: CDR1 LGHDT, CDR2 YNNKEL (reference sequence). CDR3 coding DNA: TGTGCCAGCAGCCATAAGGGTAGCTCCTACAATGAGCAGTTCTTC. Its protein is CASSHKGSSYNEQFF.

This chain joins TRBV4-3 and TRBJ2-3; a weak D match, TRBD2 (5 bases). Trimming shortened V by 0 bases and J by 4 bases, and 11 bases separated the two germline ends. Germline V lookup: CDR1 LGHNA, CDR2 YSLEER. The CDR3 has 15 amino acids. The DNA for the CDR3 is TGCGCCAGCAGCCAAGATAGACACGGGGCAGATACGCAGTATTTT. Protein product: CASSQDRHGADTQYF.

The rearrangement joins TRBV20-1 to TRBJ2-1; the D gene is possibly TRBD2 (5 bases). V dropped 5 bases and J dropped 8 bases, with 10 bases sitting between them. The length of the CDR3 is 11 residues. Germline V gene data show CDR1 as DFQATT and CDR2 as SNEGSKA (reference sequence). The CDR3 region has the DNA TGCAGTGCTCCCACTAGTTATGAGCAGTTCTTC. Residues: CSAPTSYEQFF.

This clonotype has more than one count but fewer than ten. The chain is built from TRBV5-4 and TRBJ2-3, with unresolved D. CDR1 is SGHNT, CDR2 YYREEE, per germline (reference sequence). Trimming took 4 bases from V and 6 from J, leaving 15 bases between them. The CDR3 contains 14 residues. CDR3 protein: CASSIGSHSDTQYF. CDR3 DNA: TGTGCCAGCAGCATCGGTTCACATTCGGATACGCAGTATTTT. The entire variable domain, with the rest obtained from reference TRBV5-4 and TRBJ2-3, is as follows: ETGVTQSPTHLIKTRGQQVTLRCSSQSGHNTVSWYQQALGQGPQFIFQYYREEENGRGNFPPRFSGLQFPNYSSELNVNALELDDSALYLCASSIGSHSDTQYFGPGTRLTVL.

The rearrangement uses TRBV5-1 and TRBJ1-1, with a tentative D call TRBD1 (5 bases). Germline V lookup: CDR1 SGHRS, CDR2 YFSETQ. V was clipped by 0 bases and J by 5 bases, with 11 bases between them. The CDR3 extends over 14 amino acids. CDR3: CASSLVGEWTEAFF. CDR3 DNA: TGCGCCAGCAGCTTGGTAGGGGAATGGACTGAAGCTTTCTTT.

The CDR3 sequence is CAIRNGQNSYEQYF. The CDR3 coding sequence is TGTGCCATCAGAAACGGACAGAACTCCTACGAGCAGTACTTC. The J gene is TRBJ2-7, the V gene TRBV10-3; maybe TRBD1 (6 bases). CDR3 length: 14 residues. Germline CDR1 is ENHRY and CDR2 is SYGVKD. V lost 6 bases and J 0 bases, leaving 12 bases between the germline ends.

This clonotype was observed a few times. DNA for the CDR3: TGTGCCAGCAGCCTCACTAGCGGGAGTGCAGATACGCAGTATTTT. Its protein product is CASSLTSGSADTQYF. J is TRBJ2-3 and V is TRBV7-2; TRBD2 agrees at 11 bases. The V segment lost 5 bases and the J segment 4 bases; nucleotides outside the gene matches: 5. Germline CDR1 is SGHTA and CDR2 is FQGNSA. This CDR3 spans 15 amino acids.

The chain has TRBV6-1 and TRBJ1-5, with D possibly TRBD1 on 5 matching bases. V dropped 4 bases and J dropped 6 bases, with 13 bases sitting between them. CDR1 is MNHNS, CDR2 SASEGT, per germline. CDR3 length equals 14 residues. The CDR3 is CASSVRDFGQPQHF. The CDR3 DNA follows: TGTGCCAGCAGTGTAAGGGACTTTGGTCAGCCCCAGCATTTT.

In this sample, this clonotype turned up many times. The chain couples TRBV5-1 to TRBJ1-1; a possible D gene is TRBD1 (5 bases). Germline-derived CDR1 and CDR2 are SGHRS and YFSETQ. The germline V and J ends were trimmed by 0 bases and 7 bases, with 13 bases remaining between them. CDR3 length equals 14 residues. The DNA for the CDR3 is TGCGCCAGCAGCTTGGAATGGGGGTGGAATGAAGCTTTCTTT. This gives the protein CASSLEWGWNEAFF.